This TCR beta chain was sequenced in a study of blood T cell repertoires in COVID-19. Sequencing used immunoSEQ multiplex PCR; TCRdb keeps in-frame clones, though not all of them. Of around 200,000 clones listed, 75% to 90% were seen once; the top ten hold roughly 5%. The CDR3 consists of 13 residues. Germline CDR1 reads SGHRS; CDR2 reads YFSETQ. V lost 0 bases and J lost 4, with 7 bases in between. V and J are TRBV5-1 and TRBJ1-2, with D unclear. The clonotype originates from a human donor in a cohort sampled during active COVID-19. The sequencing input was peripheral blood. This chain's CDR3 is CASSLVWAYGYTF. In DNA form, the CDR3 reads TGCGCCAGCAGCTTGGTGTGGGCCTATGGCTACACCTTC.